This T cell receptor beta chain was sequenced during a study of blood T cell repertoires in COVID-19. Turning to the study itself: Samples of COVID-19 (acute and convalescent) were obtained from the United States, Italy and Spain. In each case, the material was cDNA or gDNA derived from T cells, B-cell-depleted T cells, or PBMCs.

CDR3 length: 12 amino acids. V dropped 4 bases and J dropped 9 bases, with 10 bases sitting between them. Germline values: CDR1 MNHEY, CDR2 SMNVEV (reference sequence). This clone was recorded once. Original handling: Estimated nucleated cell counts came from reference gene primer amplification. The method was immunoSEQ multiplex PCR; TCRdb's version includes in-frame clones alone and lacks a portion of them. V and J calls and clone size are given by that table; D and trimming were obtained from the DNA. The sample has 170,000 or so clones, around 83% seen once; the top ten hold 5.5% to 8%. This clonotype was sampled from a man aged 50 to 60 with active or convalescent COVID-19. Sequenced sample: peripheral blood. V usage is TRBV27 and J usage is TRBJ2-4; perhaps TRBD2 as D (5 bases). The CDR3 DNA is TGTGCCAGCAGTTGGGGTGAGGGCATTCAGTACTTC. The encoded protein is CASSWGEGIQYF.